This T cell receptor (beta chain) stems from a study of circulating and synovial CD4+ cells in juvenile arthritis. Concerning this clone itself: Its specificity is unknown.

Points from the study as a whole: Circulating pathogenic-like lymphocytes shared a substantially higher fraction of CDR3 sequences with synovium than bulk blood. Bulk blood CD4 repertoires were more diverse than these. Bulk blood CD4 samples held at least an order of magnitude more or fewer genomes than CPL.

The CDR3 consists of 15 residues. Per germline, CDR1 MGHDK and CDR2 SYGVNS. The ends lost 6 bases at V and 2 bases at J; junction bases unmatched: 9. Repertoires were generated with immunoSEQ multiplex PCR, while TCRdb's copy carries only in-frame clones and drops some. The data hold about 4,000 clones, with 84% observed a single time. This sequence joins TRBV25-1 and TRBJ2-5; 7 bases fit TRBD2. This TCR was sampled from a human donor with juvenile idiopathic arthritis. Source material: CD4+ T cells from synovial fluid. The CDR3 here is CASSGGSSPQETQYF. DNA for the CDR3: TGTGCCAGCAGCGGGGGGTCTAGCCCACAAGAGACCCAGTACTTC.